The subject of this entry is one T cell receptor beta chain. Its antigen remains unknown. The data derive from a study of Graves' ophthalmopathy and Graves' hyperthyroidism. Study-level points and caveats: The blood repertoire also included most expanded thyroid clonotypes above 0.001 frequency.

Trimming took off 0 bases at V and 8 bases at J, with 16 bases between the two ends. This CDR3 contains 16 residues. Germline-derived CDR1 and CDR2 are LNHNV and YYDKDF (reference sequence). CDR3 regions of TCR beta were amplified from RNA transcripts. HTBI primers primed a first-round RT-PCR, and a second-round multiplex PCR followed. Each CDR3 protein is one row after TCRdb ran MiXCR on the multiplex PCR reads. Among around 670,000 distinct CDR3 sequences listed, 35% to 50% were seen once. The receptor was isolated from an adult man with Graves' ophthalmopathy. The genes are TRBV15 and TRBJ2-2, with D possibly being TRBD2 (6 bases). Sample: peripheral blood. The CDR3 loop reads CATSREVIAVSGELFF. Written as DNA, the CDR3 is TGTGCCACCAGCAGAGAAGTAATAGCGGTTTCGGGGGAGCTGTTTTTT.